The entry below describes one T cell receptor (beta chain). The data were taken from a study of technical replicates of blood from several donors. The CDR3 spans 15 residues. The germline V gene encodes CDR1 MNHEY and CDR2 SMNVEV (reference sequence). Trimming removed 3 bases from V and 5 bases from J, with 14 bases in between. Measured with immunoSEQ multiplex PCR; TCRdb has only the in-frame clones, and not every one. The sample lists around 50,000 clones; 92% were seen once. The origin of this receptor is a human donor in good health. Some clones in this sample may be carry-over from other donors' samples. Sequencing was done on a sample of PBMCs. The V and J genes are TRBV27 and TRBJ2-1; maybe TRBD2 (5 bases). The CDR3 sequence: CASSFVGVSHNEQFF. DNA of the CDR3: TGTGCCAGCAGTTTTGTGGGAGTTTCCCACAATGAGCAGTTCTTC.